The T cell receptor beta chain described here comes from a study of technical replicates of blood from a few donors. Using immunoSEQ multiplex PCR, the repertoire was profiled, and TCRdb retains in-frame clones only, with some absent. Among more than 90,000 clones, approximately 95% were seen once, and the ten largest hold roughly 0.34%. CDR1 and CDR2 (germline): SGDLS, YYNGEE. This CDR3 comprises 18 residues. V was clipped by 0 bases and J by 4 bases, with 21 bases between them. The source material was T cells isolated from PBMCs. The source of this sequence is a human donor in good health. The V call is TRBV9, the J call TRBJ2-3; possible D gene TRBD1, 5 bases. This CDR3 is CASSVDQIMGLMADTQYF. The CDR3 nucleotides read TGTGCCAGCAGCGTAGATCAGATCATGGGGCTAATGGCAGATACGCAGTATTTT.